This T cell receptor beta chain was recorded in a study of human T cells and chemical hapten exposure. Study as a whole: TCR yield per sample varied, mainly due to pooled library volumes.

Described time point: patch test 3, about 24 weeks after DPC sensitization. The treatment was: therapeutic diphenylcyclopropenone sensitization with weekly scalp DPC. The study enrolled 18 to 70-year-old alopecia patients suitable for DPC. The library attached unique molecular identifiers to individual cDNA molecules. MiXCR was run by TCRdb on the RACE reads, yielding one entry per CDR3 protein. The table includes about 64,000 distinct CDR3 sequences, about 11% detected once. V was cut by 1 base and J by 8 bases, with 18 bases left in between. The CDR3 sequence is 16 residues long. Germline V gene sequence: CDR1 LGHDT, CDR2 YNNKEL (reference sequence). This clonotype has more than one count but fewer than ten.

The sample was whole blood, taken in connection with sensitization to the hapten diphenylcyclopropenone (DPC). This chain connects TRBV3-1 to TRBJ1-3, with D hard to call. This clonotype was sampled from a woman aged 25 to 39 with alopecia areata. Some clones in this sample may be carry-over from other donors' samples. CDR3 region: CASSQGQSNDGHTIYF. Here the CDR3 DNA reads TGTGCCAGCAGCCAAGGTCAGTCGAATGACGGTCACACCATATATTTT.